These 19 T cell receptor beta chains originate from one sample sequenced in a study of T cell responses to AZD1222 COVID-19 vaccine. TCRdb's copy holds only in-frame clones and misses some; the assay was immunoSEQ multiplex PCR. The sample has 150,000 to 200,000 clones, less than 95% seen once. Here the sequenced sample was peripheral blood, taken on day 0 of AZD1222 vaccination. Every receptor here comes from an adult in good health.

V is TRBV18 and J is TRBJ1-1; the D gene is possibly TRBD1 (5 bases). This CDR3 spans 14 amino acids. The germline CDR1 and CDR2 sequences are KGHSH and LQKENI. Trimming removed 6 bases at V and 2 bases at J, with 13 bases between. CDR3 DNA sequence: TGTGCCAGCTCCTCCGGGACGGCAAACACTGAAGCTTTCTTT. It yields the protein CASSSGTANTEAFF.

The CDR3 loop is CASIPRGGSRAQFF. The CDR3 region has the DNA TGTGCCAGCATCCCCCGAGGGGGTAGCAGGGCGCAGTTCTTC. This chain uses TRBV6-5 with TRBJ2-1, with D possibly matching TRBD1 (6 bases). Trimming removed 7 bases at V and 12 bases at J, with 22 bases between. CDR1 and CDR2 (germline): MNHEY, SVGAGI. This CDR3 contains 14 residues.

This clone was seen a handful of times. The gene calls are TRBV9 and TRBJ1-1, with a tentative D call TRBD1 (6 bases). This CDR3 region has 16 residues. Trimming shortened V by 1 base and J by 7 bases, and 20 bases separated the two germline ends. Germline V gene sequence: CDR1 SGDLS, CDR2 YYNGEE. DNA of the CDR3: TGTGCCAGCAGCGTACATCCATCCGGGGGCGACGGTGAAGCTTTCTTT. This encodes CASSVHPSGGDGEAFF.

The J gene is TRBJ2-7, the V gene TRBV5-1; D is uncertain. V gave up 4 bases and J gave up 4 bases, with 15 bases separating them. CDR3 length: 14 amino acids. CDR1 is SGHRS and CDR2 is YFSETQ in the germline V gene. CDR3 DNA: TGCGCCAGCAGCCGAGCGACCTGGGGTTACGAGCAGTACTTC. This sequence encodes CASSRATWGYEQYF.

J is TRBJ1-5 and V is TRBV6-5, with 7 nucleotides matching TRBD1. V dropped 5 bases and J dropped 5; count of bases not matched to a gene: 6. The CDR3 is 14 amino acids. CDR1 MNHEY and CDR2 SVGAGI come from the germline V gene. CDR3 sequence (DNA): TGTGCCAGCAGTCCTCAGGGGGAATATCAGCCCCAGCATTTT. It translates to CASSPQGEYQPQHF.

This clone has only a few counts. V usage is TRBV19 and J usage is TRBJ2-2, with TRBD2 identical over 12 bases. Germline-derived CDR1 and CDR2 are LNHDA and SQIVND (reference sequence). The CDR3 is 15 residues long. V dropped 6 bases and J dropped 6; count of bases not matched to a gene: 5. CDR3 sequence (DNA): TGTGCCAGTAGCCGGACTAGCGGGATGTCCGGGGAGCTGTTTTTT. Protein product: CASSRTSGMSGELFF.

The chain is built from TRBV12-1 and TRBJ1-1; the table names TRBD1, a call not compared with the DNA. TRBV12-1 is a recognized pseudogene. CDR3 length: 15 amino acids. Written as DNA, the CDR3 is TGTGCCAGCAGCACCGAACCTCAGGTTTACACTGAAGCTTTCTTT. Translated, it gives CASSTEPQVYTEAFF.

J is TRBJ1-2 and V is TRBV7-3; TRBD1 matches 7 bases. V gave up 1 base and J gave up 4 bases; unmatched junction bases: 3. The CDR3 length is 14 residues. Per germline, CDR1 SGHTA and CDR2 FQGTGA. The CDR3 sequence is CASSLKGQSYGYTF. The CDR3 DNA sequence: TGTGCCAGCAGCTTAAAGGGACAGAGCTATGGCTACACCTTC.

The count of this clone is one. The rearrangement uses TRBV27 and TRBJ1-1; 7 nucleotides agree with TRBD1. V dropped 5 bases and J dropped 0; count of bases not matched to a gene: 9. The CDR3 runs 16 residues. Germline lookup yields CDR1 MNHEY and CDR2 SMNVEV (reference sequence). CDR3 residues: CASSKSRDSLNTEAFF. In nucleotides, the CDR3 is TGTGCCAGCAGTAAGAGCCGGGACAGCTTGAACACTGAAGCTTTCTTT.

CDR3 in DNA: TGTGCCAGCAGTGAACAGCATGCAACTAATGAAAAACTGTTTTTT. Its translation is CASSEQHATNEKLFF. The chain joins TRBV6-1 to TRBJ1-4; D unresolved. The CDR3 is 15 amino acids. Trimming left V 2 bases short and J 0 bases short, with 7 bases between. Germline CDR1 is MNHNS and CDR2 is SASEGT.

The chain links TRBV3-1 (or the pseudogene TRBV3-2) to TRBJ1-6, with D unclear. In germline, CDR1 is LGHDT, CDR2 YNNKEL (reference sequence). Trimming took 3 bases from V and 5 from J, leaving 11 bases between them. This CDR3 contains 15 residues. The CDR3 spells CASSQTQADNSPLHF. The CDR3 coding sequence is TGTGCCAGCAGCCAGACCCAGGCGGATAATTCACCCCTCCACTTT.

This clone was detected once. The chain combines TRBV29-1 with TRBJ1-1, with D uncertain. Germline V gene data show CDR1 as SQVTM and CDR2 as ANQGSEA. CDR3 length: 12 amino acids. Between the trimmed V and J ends, which lost 4 bases and 0 bases, there was a span of 6 bases. The DNA of the CDR3 is TGCAGCGTTGGTTTTTTGAACACTGAAGCTTTCTTT. It translates to CSVGFLNTEAFF.

The chain employs TRBV30 and TRBJ2-1, with 9 bases lining up with TRBD2. Trimming cost V 0 bases and J 5 bases; bases outside gene matches: 11. Germline CDR1 is GTSNPN and CDR2 is SVGIG (reference sequence). The CDR3 loop spans 17 amino acids. Here the CDR3 reads CAWSVSSGIGTNNEQFF. The CDR3 DNA sequence: TGTGCCTGGAGTGTATCTAGCGGGATTGGTACCAACAATGAGCAGTTCTTC. Full variable domain (outside the CDR3, taken from reference TRBV30 and TRBJ2-1): SQTIHQWPATLVQPVGSPLSLECTVEGTSNPNLYWYRQAAGRGLQLLFYSVGIGQISSEVPQNLSASRPQDRQFILSSKKLLLSDSGFYLCAWSVSSGIGTNNEQFFGPGTRLTVL.

The chain carries TRBV30 and TRBJ1-2; D possibly corresponds to TRBD1 (6 bases). Germline V gene sequence: CDR1 GTSNPN, CDR2 SVGIG (reference sequence). Trimming cost V 7 bases and J 4 bases, with 19 bases left between them. CDR3 length equals 14 residues. DNA for the CDR3: TGTGCCTCTCCCCCCCAGGGGAACGGCTATGGCTACACCTTC. Translated: CASPPQGNGYGYTF.

This rearrangement joins TRBV7-9 to TRBJ1-2; D remains unclear. Per the germline V gene, CDR1 is SEHNR and CDR2 is FQNEAQ (reference sequence). Trimming cost V 5 bases and J 8 bases, with 9 bases left between them. CDR3 length equals 11 residues. The CDR3: CASSLILGYTF. As DNA, the CDR3 is TGTGCCAGCAGCCTAATATTGGGCTACACCTTC.

The V and J genes are TRBV11-2 and TRBJ1-1, with 9 bases matching TRBD1. V lost 5 bases, J lost 4 bases, and 5 bases stayed unmatched. Germline V gene lookup returns CDR1 SGHAT and CDR2 FQNNGV. CDR3 length: 14 amino acids. The CDR3 loop reads CASSAGQGTTEAFF. The CDR3 coding sequence is TGTGCCAGCAGCGCCGGACAGGGGACCACTGAAGCTTTCTTT.

In this sample, this clone turned up many times. The chain joins TRBV27 to TRBJ1-4; maybe TRBD1 (5 bases). CDR1 is MNHEY and CDR2 is SMNVEV in the germline V gene (reference sequence). The V and J ends lost 3 bases and 0 bases respectively, with 8 bases between them. CDR3 length: 15 amino acids. The CDR3 region is CASSFAGATNEKLFF. The DNA for the CDR3 is TGTGCCAGCAGTTTCGCGGGGGCAACTAATGAAAAACTGTTTTTT. The variable domain in full, with the rest retrieved from reference TRBV27 and TRBJ1-4, is EAQVTQNPRYLITVTGKKLTVTCSQNMNHEYMSWYRQDPGLGLRQIYYSMNVEVTDKGDVPEGYKVSRKEKRNFPLILESPSPNQTSLYFCASSFAGATNEKLFFGSGTQLSVL.

The gene calls are TRBV19 and TRBJ2-1, with D perhaps TRBD1 or TRBD2 (6 bases each). CDR1 LNHDA and CDR2 SQIVND come from the germline V gene (reference sequence). V dropped 6 bases and J dropped 16 bases, with 16 bases sitting between them. This CDR3 comprises 11 residues. As DNA, the CDR3 is TGTGCCAGTAGGAGGGGGGCCCTAGCTTTCTTC. As protein: CASRRGALAFF.

The chain is built from TRBV9 and TRBJ2-1, with 11 bases identical to TRBD2. V gave up 2 bases and J gave up 8 bases; unmatched junction bases: 12. Germline values: CDR1 SGDLS, CDR2 YYNGEE. This CDR3 contains 17 residues. The CDR3 reads CASSVGLAGGFHHEQFF. CDR3 in DNA: TGTGCCAGCAGCGTGGGGCTAGCGGGAGGCTTCCACCATGAGCAGTTCTTC.